The entry below describes one T cell receptor (beta chain). This entry is derived from a study of shared T cell receptors in the human thymus. V was clipped by 3 bases and J by 1 base; unmatched bases: 3. This CDR3 is 16 amino acids long. The germline V gene has CDR1 SGHTA and CDR2 FQGNSA. Generated by immunoSEQ multiplex PCR, the TCRdb table keeps only in-frame clones and is missing some. Of hundreds of thousands of clones detected, more than 75% appear once; the ten largest clones hold 0.008% to 0.011%. The same data also went into a second study, on human thymus T cells. In that study: Surgeons resected thymus tissue during corrective heart surgery. Across thymic and blood repertoires, the usage of V and J genes appeared to be biased.

This chain connects TRBV7-2 to TRBJ2-1; TRBD2 matches at 10 bases. Input material: thymocytes. This clonotype was sampled from a boy younger than two with a congenital heart defect. In DNA form, the CDR3 reads TGTGCCAGCAGCTTGAGCGGGAGGGGGTCCTACAATGAGCAGTTCTTC. It yields the protein CASSLSGRGSYNEQFF.